One and the same sample provided the 24 T cell receptor beta chains below, sequenced in a study of early T cells in non-severe SARS-CoV-2 infection. One entry per CDR3 protein, called by TCRdb with MiXCR from the 5' RACE reads. Counted here are tens of thousands of distinct CDR3 sequences, roughly 12% occurring once; the ten biggest clones make up about 5%. Sequenced sample: whole blood. These receptors originate from an adult who was a healthcare worker with PCR-confirmed SARS-CoV-2 infection or an uninfected control (not recorded which).

Ten or more counts support this clonotype. The chain recombines TRBV5-6 with TRBJ2-5, with a possible D match to TRBD2 (6 bases). Trimming stripped 3 bases from V and 1 base from J, with 7 bases between. CDR1 is SGHDT, CDR2 YYEEEE, per germline. The CDR3 has 13 residues. Written as DNA, the CDR3 is TGTGCCAGCAGCTCCGGGAGCCAAGAGACCCAGTACTTC. Protein: CASSSGSQETQYF.

With respect to this clonotype: The junction differs from germline at one of its ends, possibly a read error. The chain recombines TRBV12-3 or TRBV12-4 with TRBJ2-4; D assignment may be TRBD1 or TRBD2 (7 bases each). The CDR3 is 13 amino acids. CDR3 nucleotides: TGTGCCAGCTCAGGGGGGGCCAAAAACATTCAGAACTTC. Protein: CASSGGAKNIQNF.

Ten or more counts support this clonotype. The chain employs TRBV20-1 and TRBJ1-6; no clear D gene. The CDR3 totals 13 residues. Trimming removed 1 base at V and 7 bases at J, with 8 bases between. The germline CDR1 and CDR2 sequences are DFQATT and SNEGSKA (reference sequence). The CDR3 here is CSARAERNSPLHF. The DNA for the CDR3 is TGCAGTGCTAGAGCGGAGAGAAATTCACCCCTCCACTTT.

This clonotype has a handful of counts. The V call is TRBV7-8, the J call TRBJ2-7; D call uncertain. Germline-derived CDR1 and CDR2 are SGHVS and FQNEAQ. The V end lost 0 bases, the J end lost 1 base, and 7 bases lay between the germline ends. The CDR3 runs to 14 residues. The CDR3 coding sequence is TGTGCCAGCAGCTTAGCTGCCGGTTCCTACGAGCAGTACTTC. Translating gives CASSLAAGSYEQYF.

This chain links TRBV11-2 with TRBJ1-3; D remains unclear. Germline V CDR1 and CDR2: SGHAT, FQNNGV. The length of the CDR3 is 12 residues. V was shortened by 3 bases and J by 6 bases, with 6 bases between the two germline ends. The CDR3 DNA is TGTGCCAGCAGCTTGGCTGAAAACACCATATATTTT. Translated, it gives CASSLAENTIYF.

V usage is TRBV6-5 and J usage is TRBJ2-7, with D maybe TRBD1 (5 bases). The ends were cut back, 3 bases at V and 0 bases at J, with 9 bases in the middle. The CDR3 is made up of 14 amino acids. The germline V gene encodes CDR1 MNHEY and CDR2 SVGAGI. CDR3 in amino acids: CASSYLRGSYEQYF. The CDR3 nucleotides are TGTGCCAGCAGTTATTTAAGGGGCTCCTACGAGCAGTACTTC.

The rearrangement joins TRBV7-3 to TRBJ2-3, with 8 positions matching TRBD2. V lost 5 bases to trimming and J lost 2 bases; unmatched junction nucleotides: 9. Germline CDR1 reads SGHTA; CDR2 reads FQGTGA. The CDR3 extends over 16 amino acids. CDR3 in DNA: TGTGCCAGCAGCCGTTCCTTTAGCGGGAACACAGATACGCAGTATTTT. The encoded protein is CASSRSFSGNTDTQYF.

This clonotype was picked up a small number of times. The chain is built from TRBV24-1 and TRBJ2-7; 7 bases map to TRBD1. Per the germline V gene, CDR1 is KGHDR and CDR2 is SFDVKD. This CDR3 is 13 amino acids long. V lost 8 bases to trimming and J lost 5 bases; unmatched junction nucleotides: 8. The CDR3 is CATNLDRANEQYF. The DNA for the CDR3 is TGTGCCACCAATCTCGACAGGGCCAACGAGCAGTACTTC.

This clonotype appeared a few times. V usage is TRBV28 and J usage is TRBJ2-7; 10 nucleotides agree with TRBD1. CDR1 MDHEN and CDR2 SYDVKM come from the germline V gene. This CDR3 spans 15 amino acids. V trimming: 6 bases; J trimming: 6 bases; junction bases outside the gene matches: 11. CDR3 in amino acids: CASSPVGTGVTEQYF. CDR3 nucleotides: TGTGCCAGCAGCCCGGTTGGGACAGGGGTTACCGAGCAGTACTTC.

For the CDR3, the DNA is TGTGCCAGCGACCGGGGACAGGGAGTCAATGAGCAGTTCTTC. Protein product: CASDRGQGVNEQFF. The genes are TRBV12-3 or TRBV12-4 and TRBJ2-1; 9 nucleotides match TRBD1. V trimming: 8 bases; J trimming: 6 bases; junction bases outside the gene matches: 8. CDR3 size: 14 residues.

The chain uses TRBV12-3 or TRBV12-4 and TRBJ1-5; no clear D. This CDR3 has 14 amino acids. Trimming pared 3 bases from V and 3 bases from J, leaving 9 bases between. CDR3 sequence reads: CASSFMGHNQPQHF. In DNA form, the CDR3 reads TGTGCCAGCAGTTTCATGGGTCACAATCAGCCCCAGCATTTT.

This clonotype has ten or more counts. The chain carries TRBV5-4 and TRBJ1-2; 9 nucleotides line up with TRBD1. Germline values: CDR1 SGHNT, CDR2 YYREEE (reference sequence). This CDR3 spans 14 amino acids. The V and J ends lost 3 bases and 4 bases, in that order; junction bases with no gene match: 4. In DNA, the CDR3 is TGTGCCAGCAGCTCGGACAGGGGTTCCTATGGCTACACCTTC. The encoded protein is CASSSDRGSYGYTF.

For this clonotype: One end of the junction fails to match germline, which may point to a read error. V usage is TRBV7-7 and J usage is TRBJ2-5; D possibly uses TRBD1 or TRBD2 (6 bases each). This CDR3 is 13 amino acids long. Germline values: CDR1 SSHAT, CDR2 FNYEAQ (reference sequence). CDR3 in amino acids: CASSFAGGETQYF. Here the CDR3 DNA reads TGTGCTAGCAGCTTTGCCGGGGGCGAGACCCAGTACTTC.

This chain joins TRBV2 and TRBJ1-1; D gene unclear. Germline V lookup: CDR1 SNHLY, CDR2 FYNNEI. The CDR3 is 13 residues long. Trimming pared 3 bases from V and 1 base from J, leaving 6 bases between. The CDR3 region is CASSEWENTEAFF. For the CDR3, the DNA is TGTGCCAGCAGTGAGTGGGAGAACACTGAAGCTTTCTTT.

This clonotype was observed many times. The V gene is TRBV12-3 or TRBV12-4, the J gene TRBJ2-2, with D perhaps TRBD2 (7 bases). The V end was cut by 6 bases, the J end by 7 bases, with 21 bases between. CDR3 length: 16 amino acids. Here the CDR3 reads CASSLGGGSPHGELFF. DNA of the CDR3: TGTGCCAGCAGCCTCGGGGGCGGGAGTCCCCACGGGGAGCTGTTTTTT.

Ten or more counts support this clonotype. The chain is built from TRBV4-3 and TRBJ2-1; D is ambiguous. Per the germline V gene, CDR1 is LGHNA and CDR2 is YSLEER. This CDR3 is 15 amino acids long. V lost 0 bases and J 0 bases, leaving 6 bases between the germline ends. This CDR3 is CASSQEASSYNEQFF. The CDR3 bases are TGCGCCAGCAGCCAAGAGGCCTCCTCCTACAATGAGCAGTTCTTC.

Ten or more counts support this clonotype. The genes are TRBV30 and TRBJ2-3; D not resolved. Germline V gene data show CDR1 as GTSNPN and CDR2 as SVGIG (reference sequence). V lost 0 bases, J lost 7 bases, and 17 bases lay in between. The CDR3 length is 15 residues. CDR3 DNA: TGTGCCTGGAGTGTACTCCTGATGACACCTTATACGCAGTATTTT. Protein sequence: CAWSVLLMTPYTQYF.

The chain carries TRBV19 and TRBJ2-1; tentatively, D is TRBD1 (5 bases). The ends were cut back, 6 bases at V and 0 bases at J, with 24 bases in the middle. The CDR3 consists of 19 residues. Germline assignment: CDR1 LNHDA and CDR2 SQIVND (reference sequence). The DNA of the CDR3 is TGTGCCAGTAGCAGAATCCTAAGACAGTCCAAGAGCTCCTACAATGAGCAGTTCTTC. Translated: CASSRILRQSKSSYNEQFF.

This clonotype was recorded many times. The CDR3 sequence: CATRGRFEGAFF. Written as DNA, the CDR3 is TGTGCCACCCGTGGGCGCTTCGAGGGGGCTTTCTTT. The chain is built from TRBV6-6 and TRBJ1-1, with TRBD1 as a possible D gene (5 bases). V was pared by 10 bases and J by 11 bases, with 20 bases between. Germline CDR1 and CDR2: MNHNY and SVGAGI (reference sequence). This CDR3 spans 12 amino acids.

This sequence joins TRBV18 and TRBJ2-1; D perhaps matches TRBD1 (5 bases). This CDR3 region has 15 residues. Deletions cut 0 bases from V and 4 bases from J, with 10 bases between. CDR1 KGHSH and CDR2 LQKENI come from the germline V gene. The CDR3 DNA reads as TGTGCCAGCTCACCACCGGGGCGAGATTACAATGAGCAGTTCTTC. It translates to CASSPPGRDYNEQFF.

The chain has TRBV6-1 and TRBJ1-2; D not resolved. The germline CDR1 and CDR2 sequences are MNHNS and SASEGT. V was shortened by 4 bases and J by 0 bases, with 3 bases between the two germline ends. CDR3 length equals 12 residues. CDR3 in amino acids: CASSVANYGYTF. CDR3 sequence (DNA): TGTGCCAGCAGTGTAGCTAACTATGGCTACACCTTC.

This clonotype has a handful of counts. An end of the junction does not agree with germline; a read error may underlie this. This sequence joins TRBV11-2 and TRBJ2-7; TRBD2 agrees at 7 bases. The V gene's germline CDR1 is SGHAT and CDR2 FQNNGV. The CDR3 totals 14 residues. This CDR3 is CASSLGLSGTLVLF. The CDR3 nucleotides are TGTGCCAGCAGCTTAGGTCTAAGCGGGACTCTCGTCCTGTTC.

The sample holds a few counts of this clonotype. The chain joins TRBV7-2 to TRBJ2-7; weak D call: TRBD1 (5 bases). The CDR3 spans 13 residues. CDR1 is SGHTA and CDR2 is FQGNSA in the germline V gene. V gave up 4 bases and J gave up 6 bases, with 13 bases separating them. This chain's CDR3 is CASSSDTLGEQYF. CDR3 bases: TGTGCCAGCAGCTCGGACACCTTGGGCGAGCAGTACTTC.

The chain links TRBV29-1 to TRBJ1-1; weak D call: TRBD1 (5 bases). Germline V lookup: CDR1 SQVTM, CDR2 ANQGSEA. The CDR3 sequence is 11 residues long. The V and J ends lost 4 bases and 8 bases respectively, with 11 bases between them. CDR3 region: CSVGTGVEAFF. The CDR3 DNA sequence: TGCAGCGTTGGCACGGGGGTAGAAGCTTTCTTT.